This TCR beta chain emerged from a study of blood T cell repertoires in COVID-19. In the study overall: Acute-phase and convalescent COVID-19 samples originated in the United States, Italy and Spain. T cells, B-cell-depleted T cells, or PBMCs supplied cDNA or gDNA.

With regard to this clone: One junction end does not reproduce the germline sequence, and a read error may be involved.

In the source study's methods: Amplification from reference gene primers served as the basis for estimated nucleated cell counts. The protocol was immunoSEQ multiplex PCR, while the TCRdb copy is restricted to in-frame clones and leaves out a portion. For V, J and clone size, that table is used; D and trimming come from the DNA. Among about 46,000 clones listed, approximately 83% were seen once. CDR1 and CDR2 (germline): LGHDT, YNNKEL (reference sequence). The CDR3 has 12 amino acids. The sequencing input was peripheral blood. The chain employs TRBV3-1 (or the pseudogene TRBV3-2) and TRBJ1-4, with unresolved D. The TCR was taken from a human donor in a cohort sampled during active COVID-19. The donor label of this sample is uncertain. CDR3 protein: CASSQGYSRIVF. The CDR3 region has the DNA TGTGCCAGCAGCCAAGGTTACAGTCGTATCGTTTTT.